The next 3 T cell receptor beta chains were all read from a single sample in a study of blood T cells in healthy people across ages. Sample-barcoded 5' priming and a J-beta primer mix drove a second PCR of 7 to 11 cycles. Each CDR3 protein is one row after TCRdb ran MiXCR on the 5' RACE reads. There are around 990,000 distinct CDR3 sequences in the sample; more than 30% occur only once, and about an eighth lies in the top ten. Sequencing was done on a sample of blood. These receptors were obtained from a man between 18 and 35 years old in good health.

This clonotype has a handful of counts. The J gene is TRBJ1-1, the V gene TRBV20-1, with D unresolved. Germline-derived CDR1 and CDR2 are DFQATT and SNEGSKA (reference sequence). The CDR3 is 15 amino acids. V was clipped by 1 base and J by 3 bases, with 15 bases between them. The CDR3 protein is CSARALGLRDTEAFF. The CDR3 DNA follows: TGCAGTGCTAGAGCCTTGGGCCTTAGGGACACTGAAGCTTTCTTT.

This clonotype was picked up a small number of times. The chain is built from TRBV6-2 or TRBV6-3 and TRBJ2-4; D call uncertain. The germline V gene has CDR1 MNHEY and CDR2 SVGEGT. The V end lost 5 bases, the J end lost 10 bases, and 12 bases lay between the germline ends. This CDR3 has 12 residues. CDR3 amino acids: CASSHSPTIQYF. The DNA for the CDR3 is TGTGCCAGCAGTCATAGCCCCACTATTCAGTACTTC.

This chain joins TRBV6-1 and TRBJ1-6, with 8 bases that match TRBD1. The trim removed 6 bases at V and 6 bases at J, leaving 4 bases unmatched. This CDR3 is built from 14 residues. Germline V lookup: CDR1 MNHNS, CDR2 SASEGT. This CDR3 is CASRMDRANSPLHF. In nucleotides, the CDR3 is TGTGCCAGCAGGATGGACAGGGCTAATTCACCCCTCCACTTT.